Below are 14 T cell receptor beta chains sequenced from a single sample in a study of shared clonotypes between healthy human individuals. Data came from immunoSEQ multiplex PCR; TCRdb stores just in-frame clones and leaves some out. The repertoire has over a million clones, roughly 96% of them found once; the top ten carry approximately 1%. The sample comprised naive CD4+ T cells sorted from blood. As to subset: CD45RA+ positively selected. Receptors were obtained from a young man in good health.

This rearrangement joins TRBV7-9 to TRBJ1-2; D unclear. The germline CDR1 and CDR2 sequences are SEHNR and FQNEAQ (reference sequence). Trimming shortened V by 4 bases and J by 6 bases, and 6 bases separated the two germline ends. The CDR3 length is 11 residues. The CDR3 DNA reads as TGTGCCAGCAGCTCCCCAAATGGCTACACCTTC. Its protein is CASSSPNGYTF.

The V call is TRBV18, the J call TRBJ1-1, with unresolved D. The length of the CDR3 is 13 residues. The germline V gene encodes CDR1 KGHSH and CDR2 LQKENI. V lost 6 bases and J 1 base, leaving 9 bases between the germline ends. CDR3 coding DNA: TGTGCCAGCTCCGGATCAGGGAACACTGAAGCTTTCTTT. This translates into CASSGSGNTEAFF.

This chain connects TRBV5-4 to TRBJ2-5, with 9 bases lining up with TRBD2. CDR3 length: 16 amino acids. Looked up from germline, CDR1 is SGHNT and CDR2 is YYREEE (reference sequence). V dropped 1 base and J dropped 5; count of bases not matched to a gene: 9. CDR3 sequence: CASSLPSGISMETQYF. The CDR3, as DNA: TGTGCCAGCAGCTTGCCTAGCGGGATCTCGATGGAGACCCAGTACTTC.

The J gene is TRBJ2-1, the V gene TRBV25-1; TRBD1 matches at 9 bases. V lost 1 base, J lost 4 bases, and 5 bases stayed unmatched. Germline-derived CDR1 and CDR2 are MGHDK and SYGVNS. The CDR3 consists of 16 residues. CDR3 sequence (DNA): TGTGCCAGCAGTGAATGGTCCGGGACAGGGTACAATGAGCAGTTCTTC. Its protein product is CASSEWSGTGYNEQFF. Looking up the rest from reference TRBV25-1 and TRBJ2-1 gives the full variable domain: EADIYQTPRYLVIGTGKKITLECSQTMGHDKMYWYQQDPGMELHLIHYSYGVNSTEKGDLSSESTVSRIRTEHFPLTLESARPSHTSQYLCASSEWSGTGYNEQFFGPGTRLTVL.

V gene TRBV5-1 combines with J gene TRBJ2-1; 9 positions agree with TRBD2. The length of the CDR3 is 16 residues. Germline V gives CDR1 SGHRS, CDR2 YFSETQ. V lost 4 bases, J lost 4 bases, and 9 bases stayed unmatched. CDR3 bases: TGCGCCAGCAGCCCCAGGCTTAGCGGGGGATACAATGAGCAGTTCTTC. This translates into CASSPRLSGGYNEQFF.

The J gene is TRBJ2-7, the V gene TRBV29-1; weak D call: TRBD1 (5 bases). CDR3 length equals 12 residues. With 5 bases removed from V and 2 bases from J, the gap between germline ends came to 10 bases. Germline V CDR1 and CDR2: SQVTM, ANQGSEA. The CDR3 protein is CSVRQTTYEQYF. CDR3 DNA sequence: TGCAGCGTTAGACAGACCACCTACGAGCAGTACTTC.

J is TRBJ2-2 and V is TRBV2, with D perhaps matching TRBD2 (6 bases). CDR3 length: 13 residues. Germline assignment: CDR1 SNHLY and CDR2 FYNNEI. The ends were cut back, 7 bases at V and 7 bases at J, with 13 bases in the middle. CDR3 sequence: CASTYTSNGELFF. CDR3 in DNA: TGTGCCAGCACCTACACTAGCAACGGGGAGCTGTTTTTT. The full variable domain, in which reference TRBV2 and TRBJ2-2 provide the parts outside the CDR3, is EPEVTQTPSHQVTQMGQEVILRCVPISNHLYFYWYRQILGQKVEFLVSFYNNEISEKSEIFDDQFSVERPDGSNFTLKIRSTKLEDSAMYFCASTYTSNGELFFGEGSRLTVL.

This chain joins TRBV7-2 and TRBJ2-5; possibly TRBD2 for D (6 bases). The CDR3 runs to 16 residues. Germline CDR1 and CDR2: SGHTA and FQGNSA. Trimming left V 2 bases short and J 5 bases short, with 18 bases between. The CDR3 DNA sequence: TGTGCCAGCAGCTTACTCCCCCTCGGGGGTGGGGAGACCCAGTACTTC. This translates into CASSLLPLGGGETQYF.

This chain connects TRBV7-8 to TRBJ2-7, with TRBD2 matching 8 bases. Germline-derived CDR1 and CDR2 are SGHVS and FQNEAQ. The CDR3 sequence is 15 residues long. Trimming removed 4 bases from V and 7 bases from J; junction bases left unmatched: 12. Here the CDR3 reads CASSSISGAEGEQYF. Written as DNA, the CDR3 is TGTGCCAGCAGCTCAATTAGCGGGGCCGAGGGGGAGCAGTACTTC.

The chain has TRBV7-8 and TRBJ1-2; 7 positions agree with TRBD1. Per germline, CDR1 SGHVS and CDR2 FQNEAQ. The J segment lost 6 bases and the V segment lost 2 bases, leaving 3 bases of the junction unmatched. The CDR3 totals 13 residues. The CDR3 coding sequence is TGTGCCAGCAGCTTAAGAACAGGGGATGGCTACACCTTC. Translating gives CASSLRTGDGYTF.

The V and J genes are TRBV12-5 and TRBJ1-2, with D hard to call. Trimming removed 1 base from V and 4 bases from J, with 13 bases in between. CDR1 and CDR2 (germline): LGHNT, FRNRAP. The CDR3 sequence is 15 residues long. For the CDR3, the DNA is TGTGCTAGTGGTTTGGAGGGATCGATTACCTATGGCTACACCTTC. Translated: CASGLEGSITYGYTF.

The count of this clone is one. The chain links TRBV30 to TRBJ2-2, with TRBD2 matching over 7 bases. The CDR3 loop spans 14 amino acids. After removal of 2 bases from V and 0 bases from J, the junction contained 0 bases not matched to a gene. The germline CDR1 and CDR2 sequences are GTSNPN and SVGIG (reference sequence). The CDR3 region has the DNA TGTGCCTGGAGTAGCGGGACGAACACCGGGGAGCTGTTTTTT. It yields the protein CAWSSGTNTGELFF.

This chain uses TRBV7-2 with TRBJ2-5; 9 bases agree with TRBD2. CDR3 length equals 14 residues. Germline V CDR1 and CDR2: SGHTA, FQGNSA. V gave up 5 bases and J gave up 7 bases; unmatched junction bases: 8. The CDR3 here is CASSVGLAEVTQYF. CDR3 bases: TGTGCCAGCAGCGTGGGACTAGCTGAGGTGACCCAGTACTTC.

This chain connects TRBV19 to TRBJ2-2; 7 bases match TRBD2. Germline CDR1 reads LNHDA; CDR2 reads SQIVND (reference sequence). The CDR3 is 17 amino acids. With V trimmed by 2 bases and J by 5 bases, 11 bases remained unmatched. CDR3 sequence reads: CASSISWLAEKTGELFF. The CDR3 bases are TGTGCCAGTAGTATATCTTGGCTAGCGGAGAAAACCGGGGAGCTGTTTTTT.